The T cell receptor beta chain described here comes from a study of regulatory T cells in long-lasting Graves disease. As to time point: persistent/refractory GD, antithyroid drugs over 5 years with positive TRAb. The TCR library used RNA extracted from PBMCs. From germline, CDR1 is DFQATT and CDR2 SNEGSKA (reference sequence). V lost 0 bases, J lost 4 bases, and 21 bases lay in between. The CDR3 consists of 18 residues. CDR3-region Arm-PCR and iRepertoire HTBI primers produced the TCR beta libraries. TCRdb called the multiplex PCR reads again in MiXCR, with one record for every CDR3 protein. The sample holds about 400,000 distinct CDR3 sequences, less than 25% seen once. The study's findings and limits: Favoring TRBV28, TRBJ1-2 and TRBJ2-5 was a feature seen in persistent disease.

In its sample, this clonotype was seen many times. Its antigen is not known. J is TRBJ1-4 and V is TRBV20-1, with unresolved D. This specimen consisted of peripheral blood mononuclear cells (PBMCs), obtained when the disease was refractory, from a patient treated with antithyroid drugs. The clonotype comes from a female donor with Graves disease. CDR3 sequence: CSARDARGYGSGNEKLFF. The CDR3 coding sequence is TGCAGTGCTAGAGATGCTCGCGGTTACGGCTCGGGTAATGAAAAACTGTTTTTT.